The text below deals with one T cell receptor (beta chain). Version v3.0 of the immunoSEQ assay ran at survey level. Sequencing was performed with immunoSEQ multiplex PCR; in TCRdb, only in-frame clones are kept and a portion is missing. The profile shows some 25,000 clones, 86% of them singletons. The source of the sample is a study of long-term antiretroviral therapy in people with HIV. The V and J ends lost 5 bases and 2 bases respectively, with 13 bases between them. This CDR3 is 14 amino acids long. Germline lookup yields CDR1 MNHEY and CDR2 SVGAGI. The chain joins TRBV6-5 to TRBJ2-7; tentatively, D is TRBD1 or TRBD2 (5 bases each). The material sequenced was unsorted PBMCs, taken 1.2 years after starting antiretroviral therapy. This TCR was sampled from a man aged 45-65 years with HIV. CDR3 protein: CASSRDGRAYEQYF. CDR3 bases: TGTGCCAGCAGTCGGGACGGTAGAGCCTACGAGCAGTACTTC.